This T cell receptor beta chain is from a study of spatial heterogeneity in lung cancer (dated by TCRdb to between 2017 and 2020). Regarding the study in general: Beta-chain transcripts were consistently detected in greater numbers than alpha-chain transcripts, which likely reflects a higher abundance of beta-chain transcripts. In tumor regions, TCR transcript counts showed a strong correlation with a T cell transcriptional module score from matched bulk RNA-seq. In the raw uncorrected reads, each unique combination of TCR and UMI appeared more than ten times on average. The study quantitatively compared TCR alpha and beta repertoires across multiple tumor regions, matched nontumor lung and blood in non-small cell lung cancer. The study linked features of the TCR repertoire to counts of nonsynonymous mutations, which were determined by whole-exome sequencing of tumor tissue. Both alpha and beta chains were TCR-sequenced in a few hundred tumor regions, under 85 matched nontumor lung samples and 45 to 60 PBMC samples obtained at surgery. What the work shows at the level of the full study, not this receptor alone: A correlation was observed between the number of expanded intratumoral alpha and beta TCRs and the tumor nonsynonymous mutation count. TCR-seq coverage of tumor T cells was estimated at only around 7% for alpha chains and 13% to 15% for beta chains. Counts of ubiquitous and regional expanded TCRs were found to correlate with counts of ubiquitous and regional nonsynonymous mutations, respectively. Confirming at a functional level the hypothesis that regional TCRs recognize regional mutations was considered to require additional single-cell paired TCR alpha and beta sequencing.

The time point label here, explained by the study, means: sample taken at primary tumor resection. Donors were approximately 72 patients with early-stage, untreated non-small cell lung cancer from the lung TRACERx cohort. For TCR sequencing, whole RNA was extracted from tumor and nontumor lung tissue, or from cryopreserved PBMC samples, and no cell sorting was done. A patient was chosen for TCR sequencing only when enough RNA was available from at least two tumor regions. Before selection, tumor and adjacent nontumor lung specimens were reviewed by a lung pathologist. This clonotype was picked up many times. It lacks a known antigen. No base quality information exists; no much larger clone differs at one position. The CDR3, cysteine through phenylalanine, is 14 amino acids long. CDR3 DNA only is kept here, 42 bases in frame from base 1. The germline V gene sets CDR1 to SNHLY and CDR2 to FYNNEI. V loses 7 bases at its end and J loses 2 bases; junction bases beyond the gene matches: 3.

The method was 5' RACE. The data were produced on a NextSeq 500. The TCR library protocol attached a unique molecular identifier to each TCR cDNA molecule to allow correction of PCR and sequencing errors. Regarding the original processing steps: Decombinator tools were used for TCR identification, UMI-based error correction and CDR3 extraction. TCRs above a frequency of 2 per 1,000, corresponding to the top 1% of the tumor frequency distribution, were defined as expanded. Expanded tumor TCRs were classed as regional if statistically deemed absent (corrected P<0.05) from at least one tumor region, otherwise ubiquitous. Each repertoire was subsampled 100 times to 5,000 TCRs, after which Renyi diversity was computed with the R vegan package. CDR3 similarity networks were built from amino acid triplet string-kernel similarity, connecting CDR3s with pairwise similarity above 0.82. TCRdb redid the processing of the public reads, applying fastp at Q25 and MiXCR, and retained in-frame beta chains. Records with the same CDR3 protein are collapsed into one entry carrying the most frequent genes and DNA. TCRdb, not the authors, supplied the V and J calls. Within this sample are 20,000 to 30,000 distinct CDR3 sequences, with 8.8% of them counted one time only. The ten largest clones capture roughly 7.7% of the sample.

The chain uses TRBV2 and TRBJ2-2, with 8 middle bases fitting TRBD1. The sample was lung tumor tissue, taken at surgery. This clonotype originated in a male donor with early-stage non-small cell lung cancer. The CDR3 sequence is CASKGTGNTGELFF. The sequence in DNA is TGTGCCAGCAAAGGGACAGGAAACACCGGGGAGCTGTTTTTT.